This is a list of T cell receptor beta chains from one sample in a study of T cell repertoires in aging, cancer and after chemotherapy. MiXCR was run by TCRdb on the multiplex PCR reads, yielding one entry per CDR3 protein. Among around 1,400 distinct CDR3 sequences listed, roughly 46% were seen once. The sequencing sample was made of blood. These receptor sequences come from a human donor with a blood cancer. CDR3s include the opening cysteine and the closing phenylalanine or tryptophan. The D gene is left open where the match is weak. Clone size is stated in some rows and not others, as once, few, many or a class when expanded.

>large|TRBJ2-3|TRBV27|.
CASRGRNTDTQYF
TGTGCCAGCAGAGGCAGGAACACAGATACGCAGTATTTT
>.|TRBJ2-5|TRBV6-5|.
CASSYDPQETQYF
TGTGCCAGCAGTTACGACCCACAGGAGACCCAGTACTTC
>medium-sized|TRBJ2-3|TRBV7-2|TRBD1
CASSARQGGSTDTQYF
TGTGCCAGCAGCGCCAGACAGGGGGGCAGCACAGATACGCAGTATTTT
>few|TRBJ1-2|TRBV7-2|.
CASSLDGTNYGYTF
TGTGCCAGCAGCCTCGACGGAACTAACTATGGCTACACCTTC
>.|TRBJ2-7|TRBV30|.
CAGGRGGTYEQYF
TGTGCCGGGGGCAGGGGGGGCACCTACGAGCAGTACTTC
>.|TRBJ2-2|TRBV7-3|TRBD2
CASSKDSSGYTGELFF
TGTGCCAGCAGCAAAGATTCTAGCGGTTACACCGGGGAGCTGTTTTTT
>.|TRBJ1-2|TRBV29-1|.
CSVSRDYGYTF
TGCAGCGTTAGTAGGGACTATGGCTACACCTTC
>once|TRBJ2-1|TRBV14|TRBD2
CASSRRSGSYNEQFF
TGTGCCAGCAGCCGCCGTAGCGGGAGTTACAATGAGCAGTTCTTC
>.|TRBJ1-1|TRBV19|.
CAASLFLEAFF
TGTGCCGCCTCCTTGTTCCTGGAAGCTTTCTTT
>.|TRBJ2-7|TRBV6-1|.
CASRGRRYEQYF
TGTGCCAGCAGGGGGCGGAGATACGAGCAGTACTTC
>.|TRBJ2-2|TRBV27|TRBD2
CASSLSPGTSGSGELFF
TGTGCCAGCAGTTTATCCCCCGGGACTAGCGGGTCCGGGGAGCTGTTTTTT
>medium-sized|TRBJ1-1|TRBV5-4|.
CASSLEGVNTEAFF
TGTGCCAGCAGCTTGGAAGGGGTGAACACTGAAGCTTTCTTT
>few|TRBJ2-1|TRBV6-5|.
CASPRAGRNEQFF
TGTGCCAGCCCCCGGGCAGGGCGGAATGAGCAGTTCTTC
>.|TRBJ1-3|TRBV12-3/TRBV12-4|.
CASSLPDRTVSGNTIYF
TGTGCCAGCAGTTTACCTGACAGGACTGTCTCTGGAAACACCATATATTTT
>.|TRBJ1-5|TRBV15|.
CATSRGGRDQPQHF
TGTGCCACCAGCAGAGGAGGCAGGGATCAGCCCCAGCATTTT